These 26 T cell receptor beta chains were all obtained from the same sample, sequenced in a study of cytomegalovirus exposure and HLA in healthy donors. Primers: 60 Vbeta forward and 13 Jbeta reverse. TCRdb keeps only in-frame clones here, not all; method: immunoSEQ multiplex PCR. Of tens of thousands of clones listed, about 80% are singletons. Sequencing was performed on PBMCs. The receptors were sampled from a woman aged 45-59 years in good health and CMV-seropositive.

The chain carries TRBV18 and TRBJ1-4, with TRBD1 as a possible D gene (6 bases). This CDR3 has 17 amino acids. Germline assignment: CDR1 KGHSH and CDR2 LQKENI. V lost 3 bases and J lost 4, with 18 bases in between. Here the CDR3 DNA reads TGTGCCAGCTCACCCCTGAGGGGGGGCAGCGTTAATGAAAAACTGTTTTTT. Amino acid sequence: CASSPLRGGSVNEKLFF.

This clone occurred a few times. J is TRBJ1-2 and V is TRBV4-1, with D possibly TRBD1 on 6 matching bases. This CDR3 has 15 residues. Between the trimmed V and J ends, which lost 0 bases and 4 bases, there was a span of 12 bases. CDR1 and CDR2 (germline): MGHRA, YSYEKL. DNA of the CDR3: TGCGCCAGCAGCCAAGATATAGACAGGCTCTATGGCTACACCTTC. Its translation is CASSQDIDRLYGYTF.

The chain links TRBV5-1 to TRBJ2-5, with D maybe TRBD2 (6 bases). Germline V gene sequence: CDR1 SGHRS, CDR2 YFSETQ. The CDR3 contains 14 residues. Trimming removed 4 bases from V and 5 bases from J, with 15 bases in between. The CDR3 sequence: CASSPTGVRETQYF. The CDR3 coding sequence is TGCGCCAGCAGCCCCACGGGGGTCCGGGAGACCCAGTACTTC.

This rearrangement joins TRBV12-5 to TRBJ2-5, with 11 bases aligning to TRBD1. This CDR3 has 15 amino acids. J gave up 5 bases and V 5 bases, and 7 bases lay outside the gene matches. CDR1 is LGHNT, CDR2 FRNRAP, per germline. As DNA, the CDR3 is TGTGCTAGTGGTCCAGGACAGGGGGCGGTGGAGACCCAGTACTTC. Protein product: CASGPGQGAVETQYF.

This chain uses TRBV29-1 with TRBJ1-1; 7 bases match TRBD1. CDR1 and CDR2 (germline): SQVTM, ANQGSEA. The CDR3 is 14 residues long. V trimming: 6 bases; J trimming: 0 bases; junction bases outside the gene matches: 7. The DNA for the CDR3 is TGCAGCGTCGCCCCGACAGGGATGAACACTGAAGCTTTCTTT. It yields the protein CSVAPTGMNTEAFF.

This clone was found a few times. The chain employs TRBV6-4 and TRBJ1-2; weak D call: TRBD1 (6 bases). The CDR3 is made up of 13 amino acids. Germline V lookup: CDR1 MRHNA, CDR2 SNTAGT. V dropped 7 bases and J dropped 2 bases, with 11 bases sitting between them. CDR3 in DNA: TGTGCCAGCAATCCTGACAGGAACTATGGCTACACCTTC. Protein: CASNPDRNYGYTF.

The chain links TRBV19 to TRBJ1-5, with D perhaps TRBD1 (6 bases). Germline values: CDR1 LNHDA, CDR2 SQIVND (reference sequence). V was clipped by 1 base and J by 4 bases, with 11 bases between them. This CDR3 contains 15 residues. The CDR3 reads CASSIVGQLNQPQHF. CDR3 nucleotide sequence: TGTGCCAGTAGTATAGTCGGACAGCTTAATCAGCCCCAGCATTTT.

This clone is a singleton in its sample. The chain is built from TRBV7-9 and TRBJ2-6; 12 bases match TRBD1. CDR1 is SEHNR and CDR2 is FQNEAQ in the germline V gene (reference sequence). The CDR3 length is 18 residues. V was clipped by 3 bases and J by 4 bases; unmatched bases: 7. For the CDR3, the DNA is TGTGCCAGCAGCTTCCGGGGACAGGGGGCCTCAGGGGCCAACGTCCTGACTTTC. It is translated as CASSFRGQGASGANVLTF.

The V and J genes are TRBV7-3 and TRBJ1-2; D may be TRBD1 (5 bases). Trimming shortened V by 8 bases and J by 4 bases, and 11 bases separated the two germline ends. Looked up from germline, CDR1 is SGHTA and CDR2 is FQGTGA. This CDR3 spans 12 amino acids. The CDR3 here is CASGGTGYGYTF. Written as DNA, the CDR3 is TGTGCCAGCGGGGGGACTGGCTATGGCTACACCTTC.

The chain recombines TRBV18 with TRBJ2-4; D remains ambiguous. From germline, CDR1 is KGHSH and CDR2 LQKENI. CDR3 length: 15 residues. V lost 3 bases to trimming and J lost 2 bases, with 11 bases between them. DNA of the CDR3: TGTGCCAGCTCACCGGTCCCTAGTCCCAAAAACATTCAGTACTTC. Translated, it gives CASSPVPSPKNIQYF.

The chain uses TRBV18 and TRBJ2-1; TRBD1 aligns across 7 bases. Per germline, CDR1 KGHSH and CDR2 LQKENI. The CDR3 runs 17 residues. With 5 bases clipped from V and 0 bases from J, the junction kept 10 bases outside the gene matches. The CDR3 protein is CASSTRQGQSSYNEQFF. CDR3 sequence (DNA): TGTGCCAGCTCAACTAGACAGGGCCAAAGCTCCTACAATGAGCAGTTCTTC.

The chain employs TRBV11-2 and TRBJ1-2; D remains unclear. The CDR3 loop spans 13 amino acids. Trimming pared 7 bases from V and 2 bases from J, leaving 11 bases between. Germline assignment: CDR1 SGHAT and CDR2 FQNNGV. The CDR3 DNA sequence: TGTGCCAGCACCTTGGAGTCCAACTATGGCTACACCTTC. This gives the protein CASTLESNYGYTF.

The rearrangement links TRBV4-1 to TRBJ1-1; D is perhaps TRBD1 (6 bases). Germline CDR1 is MGHRA and CDR2 is YSYEKL. Trimming removed 11 bases at V and 2 bases at J, with 18 bases between. CDR3 length equals 14 residues. The CDR3 region has the DNA TGCGCCCCTTGCAGGGGACGGCGTAACACTGAAGCTTTCTTT. Amino acid sequence: CAPCRGRRNTEAFF.

The V call is TRBV7-8, the J call TRBJ2-7; the D gene is possibly TRBD2 (6 bases). Trimming cost V 2 bases and J 3 bases, with 8 bases left between them. The CDR3 totals 13 residues. Germline CDR1 reads SGHVS; CDR2 reads FQNEAQ. CDR3 protein: CASSLRRGYEQYV. CDR3 bases: TGTGCCAGCAGCTTACGGAGGGGCTACGAGCAGTACGTC.

Note on this clone: This CDR3 fails to terminate in the conserved phenylalanine or tryptophan, so it likely reflects a read error. The DNA is omitted, as the CDR3 cannot be located on it reliably, and the CDR3 follows TCRdb's listing. The J gene is TRBJ2-7, the V gene TRBV6-5; the D call of TRBD2 is as the table states it, not checked on the DNA. The CDR3 is made up of 8 amino acids, end residues included. Germline V CDR1 and CDR2: MNHEY, SVGAGI. CDR3 sequence reads: CASSGTSG.

The chain combines TRBV11-1 with TRBJ1-6; TRBD1 might be the D (5 bases). Germline CDR1 SGHAT, CDR2 FQDESV (reference sequence). The V gene lost 5 bases and the J gene lost 8 bases, with 13 bases spanning the gap. CDR3 size: 14 residues. CDR3 DNA: TGTGCCAGCAGCCCCGGGCGGGACCATTCACCCCTCCACTTT. Its protein is CASSPGRDHSPLHF.

Points on this clone: The junction differs from germline at one of its ends, possibly a read error. The chain joins TRBV7-9 to TRBJ1-1; weak D call: TRBD1 (6 bases). This CDR3 is 12 amino acids long. The V gene's germline CDR1 is SEHNR and CDR2 FQNEAQ (reference sequence). CDR3 nucleotide sequence: TGTTCCAGCAGCACCACAGGGTTACAAGCTTTCTTT. Encoded protein: CSSSTTGLQAFF.

V is TRBV5-1 and J is TRBJ1-4; D not certain. The V gene's germline CDR1 is SGHRS and CDR2 YFSETQ. This CDR3 region has 15 residues. The V and J ends lost 1 base and 0 bases respectively, with 7 bases between them. The CDR3 region is CASSLRSSTNEKLFF. DNA of the CDR3: TGCGCCAGCAGCTTGAGAAGCTCAACTAATGAAAAACTGTTTTTT.

The J gene is TRBJ1-2, the V gene TRBV6-5, with D perhaps matching TRBD1 (6 bases). Germline V gene lookup returns CDR1 MNHEY and CDR2 SVGAGI. This CDR3 contains 12 residues. Trimming removed 10 bases at V and 8 bases at J, with 17 bases between. The CDR3 here is CATSGGAWGYTF. The CDR3 bases are TGTGCCACCTCTGGGGGGGCGTGGGGCTACACCTTC.

Worth noting for this clone: Other DNA variants within this sample encode the same CDR3. This chain connects TRBV5-1 to TRBJ2-1, with no clear D. Trimming cost V 4 bases and J 7 bases, with 6 bases left between them. The germline CDR1 and CDR2 sequences are SGHRS and YFSETQ. The CDR3 consists of 11 residues. DNA for the CDR3: TGCGCCAGCAGCCAGGCAAATGAGCAGTTCTTC. This gives the protein CASSQANEQFF. Filled out from reference TRBV5-1 and TRBJ2-1, the complete variable domain reads KAGVTQTPRYLIKTRGQQVTLSCSPISGHRSVSWYQQTPGQGLQFLFEYFSETQRNKGNFPGRFSGRQFSNSRSEMNVSTLELGDSALYLCASSQANEQFFGPGTRLTVL.

The chain joins TRBV11-2 to TRBJ2-1, with 7 bases aligning to TRBD1. Trimming at V came to 5 bases and at J to 7 bases, leaving 11 bases not matched to a gene. Germline CDR1 SGHAT, CDR2 FQNNGV. CDR3 length: 15 residues. CDR3 sequence: CASSPGGPFGNEQFF. The CDR3 nucleotides are TGTGCCAGCAGCCCAGGGGGACCCTTCGGTAATGAGCAGTTCTTC.

This clone occurred a few times. The gene calls are TRBV18 and TRBJ1-1; no clear D. Germline V gene sequence: CDR1 KGHSH, CDR2 LQKENI. The CDR3 is made up of 13 amino acids. V was trimmed by 4 bases and J by 3 bases, leaving 9 bases between them. The CDR3 DNA sequence: TGTGCCAGCTCACTCGGGGAGGACACTGAAGCTTTCTTT. This sequence encodes CASSLGEDTEAFF.

This chain connects TRBV4-2 to TRBJ2-7, with TRBD2 matching over 8 bases. V was pared by 4 bases and J by 1 base, with 6 bases of the junction left unmatched. Germline CDR1 is LGHNA and CDR2 is YNFKEQ. The CDR3 extends over 15 amino acids. In nucleotides, the CDR3 is TGTGCCAGCAGCCCCGTTAGCGGGGAGTCCTACGAGCAGTACTTC. This sequence encodes CASSPVSGESYEQYF.

The V call is TRBV2, the J call TRBJ1-2; TRBD1 might be the D (5 bases). CDR3 length: 16 amino acids. Germline V gives CDR1 SNHLY, CDR2 FYNNEI. V shed 7 bases and J shed 1 base, with 19 bases lying between them. CDR3 sequence reads: CASTNRGREDNYGYTF. The DNA of the CDR3 is TGTGCCAGCACCAATCGTGGCAGGGAGGATAACTATGGCTACACCTTC.

This clone was seen more than once but under ten times. The chain combines TRBV7-8 with TRBJ1-1; unclear D gene. Germline CDR1 is SGHVS and CDR2 is FQNEAQ. Trimming stripped 2 bases from V and 0 bases from J, with 7 bases between. The CDR3 contains 14 residues. The CDR3 region has the DNA TGTGCCAGCAGCTTAAAACTGATGAACACTGAAGCTTTCTTT. Protein product: CASSLKLMNTEAFF. Variable domain in full (rest from reference TRBV7-8 and TRBJ1-1): GAGVSQSPRYKVAKRGQDVALRCDPISGHVSLFWYQQALGQGPEFLTYFQNEAQLDKSGLPSDRFFAERPEGSVSTLKIQRTQQEDSAVYLCASSLKLMNTEAFFGQGTRLTVV.

This clone was recorded a few times. The chain employs TRBV27 and TRBJ2-2, with 14 bases fitting TRBD2. V trimming: 6 bases; J trimming: 5 bases; junction bases outside the gene matches: 14. The CDR3 totals 19 residues. Germline V gene data show CDR1 as MNHEY and CDR2 as SMNVEV (reference sequence). The CDR3 region is CASSHHGLAGGRGTGELFF. The DNA of the CDR3 is TGTGCCAGCAGCCACCACGGACTAGCGGGGGGCCGAGGGACCGGGGAGCTGTTTTTT.